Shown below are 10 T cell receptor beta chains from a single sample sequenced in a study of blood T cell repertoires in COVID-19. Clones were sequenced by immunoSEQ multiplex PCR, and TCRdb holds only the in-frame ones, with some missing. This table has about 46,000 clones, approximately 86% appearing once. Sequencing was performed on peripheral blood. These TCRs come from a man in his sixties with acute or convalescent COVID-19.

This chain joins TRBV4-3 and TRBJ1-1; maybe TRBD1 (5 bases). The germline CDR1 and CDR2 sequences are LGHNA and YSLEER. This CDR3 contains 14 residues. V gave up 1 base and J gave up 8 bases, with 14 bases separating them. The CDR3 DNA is TGCGCCAGCAGCCAAGCGACAGTAGCGGGCGAAGCTTTCTTT. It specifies CASSQATVAGEAFF.

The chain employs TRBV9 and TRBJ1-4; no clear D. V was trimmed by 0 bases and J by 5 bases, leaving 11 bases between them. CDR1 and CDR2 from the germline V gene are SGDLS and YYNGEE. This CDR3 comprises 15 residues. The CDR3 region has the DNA TGTGCCAGCAGCGTAGGGGGTGGACTAAATGAAAAACTGTTTTTT. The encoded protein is CASSVGGGLNEKLFF. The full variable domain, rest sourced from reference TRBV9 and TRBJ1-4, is DSGVTQTPKHLITATGQRVTLRCSPRSGDLSVYWYQQSLDQGLQFLIQYYNGEERAKGNILERFSAQQFPDLHSELNLSSLELGDSALYFCASSVGGGLNEKLFFGSGTQLSVL.

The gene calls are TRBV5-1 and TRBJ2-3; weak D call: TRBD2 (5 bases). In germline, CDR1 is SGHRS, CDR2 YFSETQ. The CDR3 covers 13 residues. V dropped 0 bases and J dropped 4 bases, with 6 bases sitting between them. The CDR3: CASSLEEADTQYF. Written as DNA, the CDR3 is TGCGCCAGCAGCTTGGAGGAGGCAGATACGCAGTATTTT. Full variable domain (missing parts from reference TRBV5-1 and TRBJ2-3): KAGVTQTPRYLIKTRGQQVTLSCSPISGHRSVSWYQQTPGQGLQFLFEYFSETQRNKGNFPGRFSGRQFSNSRSEMNVSTLELGDSALYLCASSLEEADTQYFGPGTRLTVL.

The CDR3 nucleotides are TGTGCCACCAGTGACCCTATGACAGGACACTACGAGCAGTACTTC. Residues: CATSDPMTGHYEQYF. The chain uses TRBV24-1 and TRBJ2-7, with a tentative D call TRBD1 (6 bases). This CDR3 contains 15 residues. The V and J ends lost 4 bases and 3 bases respectively, with 15 bases between them. From germline, CDR1 is KGHDR and CDR2 SFDVKD.

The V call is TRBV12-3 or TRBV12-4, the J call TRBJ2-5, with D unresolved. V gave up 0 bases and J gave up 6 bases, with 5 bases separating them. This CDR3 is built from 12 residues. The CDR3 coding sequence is TGTGCCAGCAGTTTAGCCCCAAAGACCCAGTACTTC. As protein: CASSLAPKTQYF.

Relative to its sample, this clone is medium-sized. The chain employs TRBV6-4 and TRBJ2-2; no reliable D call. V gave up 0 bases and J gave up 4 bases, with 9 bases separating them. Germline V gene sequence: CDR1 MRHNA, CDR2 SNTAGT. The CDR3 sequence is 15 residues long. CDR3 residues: CASSDSETFTGELFF. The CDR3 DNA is TGTGCCAGCAGTGACTCGGAGACCTTCACCGGGGAGCTGTTTTTT.

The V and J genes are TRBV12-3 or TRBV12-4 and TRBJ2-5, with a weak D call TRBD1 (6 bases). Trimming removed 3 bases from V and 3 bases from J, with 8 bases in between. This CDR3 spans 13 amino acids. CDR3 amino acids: CASSFRGEETQYF. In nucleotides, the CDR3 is TGTGCCAGCAGTTTCAGGGGTGAAGAGACCCAGTACTTC.

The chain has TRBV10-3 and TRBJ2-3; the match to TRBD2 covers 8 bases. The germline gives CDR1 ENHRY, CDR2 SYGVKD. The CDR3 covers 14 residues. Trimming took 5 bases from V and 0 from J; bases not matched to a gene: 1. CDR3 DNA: TGTGCCATCAGTTTAGCGGGGAGCACAGATACGCAGTATTTT. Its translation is CAISLAGSTDTQYF.

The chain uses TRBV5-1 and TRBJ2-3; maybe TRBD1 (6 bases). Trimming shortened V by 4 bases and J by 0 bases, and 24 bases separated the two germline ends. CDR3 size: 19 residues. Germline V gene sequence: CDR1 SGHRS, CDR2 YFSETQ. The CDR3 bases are TGCGCCAGCAGCGTCCGGGACACAGTTATCCCTCGTAGCACAGATACGCAGTATTTT. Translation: CASSVRDTVIPRSTDTQYF.

For the CDR3, the DNA is TGTGCCAGCAGCTGGAGGGTATCTGGCTATGGCTACACCTTC. This gives the protein CASSWRVSGYGYTF. The V and J genes are TRBV5-5 and TRBJ1-2; D call uncertain. Germline V gene sequence: CDR1 SGHKS, CDR2 YYEKEE (reference sequence). CDR3 size: 14 residues. V was cut by 3 bases and J by 4 bases, with 13 bases left in between.